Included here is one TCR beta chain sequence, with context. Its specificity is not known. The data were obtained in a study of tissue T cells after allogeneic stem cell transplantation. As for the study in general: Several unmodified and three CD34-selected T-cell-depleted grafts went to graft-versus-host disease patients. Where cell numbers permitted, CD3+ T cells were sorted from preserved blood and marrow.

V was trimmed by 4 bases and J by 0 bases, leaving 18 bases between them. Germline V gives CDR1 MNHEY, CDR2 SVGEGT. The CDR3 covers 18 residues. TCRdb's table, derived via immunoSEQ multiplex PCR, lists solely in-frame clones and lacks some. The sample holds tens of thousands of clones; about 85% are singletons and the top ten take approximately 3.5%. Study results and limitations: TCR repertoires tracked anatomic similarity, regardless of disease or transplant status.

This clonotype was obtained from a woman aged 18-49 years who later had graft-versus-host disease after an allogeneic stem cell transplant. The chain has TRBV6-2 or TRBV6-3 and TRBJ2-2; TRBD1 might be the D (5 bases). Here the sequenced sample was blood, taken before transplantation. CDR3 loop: CASSSEQLDKPNTGELFF. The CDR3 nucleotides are TGTGCCAGCAGTTCTGAGCAATTGGACAAGCCGAACACCGGGGAGCTGTTTTTT.